The clone carrying this TCR beta chain turned up a few times. Its specificity is unknown. The CDR3 totals 16 residues. Sequenced by immunoSEQ multiplex PCR; TCRdb stores in-frame clones only, minus some. This table has around 76,000 clones, around 94% appearing once. This specimen belongs to a study of OX40 agonist ivuxolimab in advanced cancers. Whole-study context: Given to patients was ivuxolimab, an agonistic anti-OX40 (CD134) antibody. Every 2 weeks, patients received ivuxolimab intravenously, dosed at 0.01 to 10 mg/kg.

Study results and limitations: Averaging showed that CD8+ T cells had more expanded clones than CD4+ did.

The chain is built from TRBV21-1 and TRBJ1-1. TRBV21-1 is a listed pseudogene. The receptor comes from an adult with an advanced solid tumor such as melanoma, head and neck, liver or kidney cancer. The starting material was CD4+ or CD8+ T cells sorted from blood, obtained in a trial of the OX40 agonist ivuxolimab. CDR3 in amino acids: CASSKNTGGMYTEAFF. CDR3 nucleotides: TGTGCCAGCAGCAAAAATACCGGGGGGATGTACACTGAAGCTTTCTTT.